This TCR beta chain was retrieved from a study of T cells expressing NK-cell markers. For each CDR3 protein, TCRdb gives one entry from its re-call of the 5' RACE reads, without DNA. Here the sample table reports more than 120,000 distinct CDR3 sequences. Germline-derived CDR1 and CDR2 are SEHNR and FQNEAQ (reference sequence). The CDR3 length is 17 residues. This TCR was sampled from a man aged 18 to 35 in good health. This sequence joins TRBV7-9 and TRBJ2-2; TCRdb's D call of TRBD2 is untestable without DNA. The specimen sequenced was blood T cells: a sorted CD56 or NKG2C T cell subset, CD4+ or CD8+ T cells, or bulk PBMC T cells (not recorded which). The CDR3 region is CASSLVGQASNTGELFF. Full variable domain (outside the CDR3, taken from reference TRBV7-9 and TRBJ2-2): DTGVSQNPRHKITKRGQNVTFRCDPISEHNRLYWYRQTLGQGPEFLTYFQNEAQLEKSRLLSDRFSAERPKGSFSTLEIQRTEQGDSAMYLCASSLVGQASNTGELFFGEGSRLTVL.